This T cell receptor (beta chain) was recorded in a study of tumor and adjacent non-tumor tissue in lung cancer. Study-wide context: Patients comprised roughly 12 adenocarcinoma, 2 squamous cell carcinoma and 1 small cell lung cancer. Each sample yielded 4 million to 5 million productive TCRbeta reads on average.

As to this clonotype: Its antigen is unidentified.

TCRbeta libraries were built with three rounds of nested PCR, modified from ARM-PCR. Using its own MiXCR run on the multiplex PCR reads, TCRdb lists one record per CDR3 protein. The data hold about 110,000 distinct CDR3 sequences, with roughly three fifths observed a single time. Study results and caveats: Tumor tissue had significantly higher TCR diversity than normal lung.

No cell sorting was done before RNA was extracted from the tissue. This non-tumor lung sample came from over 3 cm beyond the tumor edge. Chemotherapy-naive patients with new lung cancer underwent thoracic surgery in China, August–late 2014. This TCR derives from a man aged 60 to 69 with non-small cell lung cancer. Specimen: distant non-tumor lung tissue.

The CDR3 DNA is TGCAGTGCTAGAGGGACCAGCGCCCTCGAGCAGTACTTC. Encoded protein: CSARGTSALEQYF. The rearrangement joins TRBV20-1 to TRBJ2-7; D uncertain. CDR1 is DFQATT, CDR2 SNEGSKA, per germline (reference sequence). Deletions cut 1 base from V and 6 bases from J, with 13 bases between. This CDR3 region has 13 residues.